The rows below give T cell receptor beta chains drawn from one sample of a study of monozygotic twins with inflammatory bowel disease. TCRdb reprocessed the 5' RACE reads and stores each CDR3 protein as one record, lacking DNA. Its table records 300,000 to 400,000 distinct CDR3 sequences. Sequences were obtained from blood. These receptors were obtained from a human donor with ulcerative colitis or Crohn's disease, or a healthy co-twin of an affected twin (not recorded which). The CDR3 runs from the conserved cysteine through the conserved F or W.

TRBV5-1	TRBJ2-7	CASSEGTGPLYEQYF
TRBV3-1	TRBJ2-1	CASSSGSAGGYNEQFF
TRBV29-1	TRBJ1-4	CSVNPLTTGDPGEKLFF
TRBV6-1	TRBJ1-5	CASNKAGANQPQHF
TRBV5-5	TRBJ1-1	CASSLVVGTEAFF
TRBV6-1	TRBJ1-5	CASSGSNNQPQHF
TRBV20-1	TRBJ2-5	CSARVFQETQYF
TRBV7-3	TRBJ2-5	CASSPRGQGSRETQYF
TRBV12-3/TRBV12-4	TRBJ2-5	CASSFEVAGGVETQYF
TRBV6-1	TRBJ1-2	CASSEGWGARINYGYTF
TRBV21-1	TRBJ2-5	CASSRPGDQEYQETQYF
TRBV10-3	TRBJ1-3	CAISERGDSGNTIYF
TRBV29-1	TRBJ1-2	CSVDPGAVGYTF
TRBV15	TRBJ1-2	CATSFPGQGGYGYTF
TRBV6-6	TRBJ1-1	CASSSPGRNTEAFF
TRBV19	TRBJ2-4	CASSIVLTAAKNIQYF
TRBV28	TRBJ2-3	CASSHNKLGLLGQVNTDTQYF
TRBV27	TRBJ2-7	CASTNSERLPYEQYF
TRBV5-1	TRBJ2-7	CASSWTEFSYEQYF
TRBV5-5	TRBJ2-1	CASSPSWGGAYNEQFF
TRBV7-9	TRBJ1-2	CASSGSRGYTF
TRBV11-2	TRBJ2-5	CASSSSQLAEQETQYF
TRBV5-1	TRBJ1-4	CASTNLDRGANEKLFF
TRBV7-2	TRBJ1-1	CASSLAPTYERGSEAFF
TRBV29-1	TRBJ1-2	CSVVPRAYGYTF
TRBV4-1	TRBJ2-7	CASSQAAETIYEQYF
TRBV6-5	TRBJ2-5	CASWDFLQETQYF
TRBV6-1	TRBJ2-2	CASSRDVRTSGGPGELFF
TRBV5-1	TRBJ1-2	CASSLRAVEYGYTF
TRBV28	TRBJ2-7	CASSSAGDSIYEQYF
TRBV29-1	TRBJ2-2	CSVEDLPGELFF
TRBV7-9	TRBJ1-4	CASSLGTGADEKLFF
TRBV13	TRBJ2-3	CASSTTTGPDTQYF
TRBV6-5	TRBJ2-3	CASRGQRTDTQYF
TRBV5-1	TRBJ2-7	CASSWDRGYEQYF
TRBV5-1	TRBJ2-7	CASSFGGTGGHFEQYF
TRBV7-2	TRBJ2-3	CASSLEADTTDTQYF
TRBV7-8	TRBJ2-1	CASSLRARGSAYNEQFF
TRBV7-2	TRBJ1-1	CASSQPPQFRAFF
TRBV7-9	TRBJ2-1	CASSLLPPRRGHNEQFF
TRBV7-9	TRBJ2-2	CAEDRAGTGELFF
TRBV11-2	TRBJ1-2	CASSLLSGAGYGYTF
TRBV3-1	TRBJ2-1	CASSQDRTINEQFF
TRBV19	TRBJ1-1	CASSRGADIMNTEAFF
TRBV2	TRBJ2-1	CASSEGLAGYNEQFF
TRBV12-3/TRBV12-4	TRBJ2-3	CASSFTGTDTQYF
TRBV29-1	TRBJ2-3	CSVEGTGNADTQYF
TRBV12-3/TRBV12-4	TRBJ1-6	CASRDNYNSPLHF
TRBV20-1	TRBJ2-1	CSATTPGDYNEQFF